Listed here are 5 T cell receptor beta chains from one sample, sequenced in a study of tumor-infiltrating lymphocytes in primary liver carcinoma. Synthesis of TCR beta cDNA was carried out from approximately 500 ng total RNA with a constant-region primer. TCR beta libraries came from three nested multiplex PCR rounds using slightly modified ARM-PCR. The first two PCR rounds used TRBV1-TRBV30 forward primers with a C-beta reverse primer, 9 to 11 cycles each. One entry per CDR3 protein, called by TCRdb with MiXCR from the multiplex PCR reads. The sample includes about 330,000 distinct CDR3 sequences, 65% of them seen just once. RNA isolated from unsorted whole blood supplied the blood RNA, with germline DNA also extracted. What was sequenced was peripheral blood. The receptor set was obtained from a man in his forties with primary liver carcinoma and hepatitis B virus infection.

Concerning this clonotype itself: Germline is not matched at one junction end, which may reflect a read error. The chain uses TRBV11-2 and TRBJ1-5; the match to TRBD1 covers 8 bases. The CDR3 spans 15 residues. Germline V gene data show CDR1 as SGHAT and CDR2 as FQNNGV. The CDR3 protein is CACSHGTGFDQPQHF. CDR3 nucleotide sequence: TGTGCCTGCAGCCACGGGACAGGCTTTGATCAGCCCCAGCATTTT. Full variable domain (remainder filled in from reference TRBV11-2 and TRBJ1-5): EAGVAQSPRYKIIEKRQSVAFWCNPISGHATLYWYQQILGQGPKLLIQFQNNGVVDDSQLPKDRFSAERLKGVDSTLKIQPAKLEDSAVYLCACSHGTGFDQPQHFGDGTRLSIL.

Details on this clonotype: A much larger clone lies a single base off, so this may be a read error. The rearrangement uses TRBV4-3 and TRBJ2-3, with TRBD2 matching over 9 bases. CDR1 and CDR2 (germline): LGHNA, YSLEER. CDR3 length: 19 amino acids. The CDR3 nucleotides are TGCGCCAGCAGCCAAGTTTTAGTGTGGCGGGAGGGAAGGACAGATAGGCAGTATTTT. This codes for CASSQVLVWREGRTDRQYF.

The chain recombines TRBV6-1 with TRBJ2-3; TRBD2 aligns across 12 bases. J was trimmed by 3 bases and V by 0 bases; bases with no gene match: 7. CDR3 length: 18 amino acids. Germline CDR1 reads MNHNS; CDR2 reads SASEGT. The chain's CDR3 is CASSEAYLAGGQTDTQYF. CDR3 DNA sequence: TGTGCCAGCAGTGAAGCCTATCTAGCGGGAGGGCAAACAGATACGCAGTATTTT.

A single count supports this clonotype. Germline is not matched at one junction end, which may reflect a read error. The chain is built from TRBV29-1 and TRBJ2-1; possibly TRBD2 for D (6 bases). CDR1 and CDR2 from the germline V gene are SQVTM and ANQGSEA. This CDR3 has 13 residues. The CDR3 sequence is CSTARRGWNEEFF. Written as DNA, the CDR3 is TGCAGCACCGCCCGACGGGGGTGGAATGAGGAGTTCTTC.

The chain's CDR3 is CASSYPGLGTQYF. CDR3 DNA: TGTGCCAGCAGTTACCCGGGCCTAGGGACGCAGTATTTT. V usage is TRBV6-5 and J usage is TRBJ2-3; no reliable D call. The CDR3 loop spans 13 amino acids. V was clipped by 2 bases and J by 9 bases, with 12 bases between them. Germline assignment: CDR1 MNHEY and CDR2 SVGAGI.